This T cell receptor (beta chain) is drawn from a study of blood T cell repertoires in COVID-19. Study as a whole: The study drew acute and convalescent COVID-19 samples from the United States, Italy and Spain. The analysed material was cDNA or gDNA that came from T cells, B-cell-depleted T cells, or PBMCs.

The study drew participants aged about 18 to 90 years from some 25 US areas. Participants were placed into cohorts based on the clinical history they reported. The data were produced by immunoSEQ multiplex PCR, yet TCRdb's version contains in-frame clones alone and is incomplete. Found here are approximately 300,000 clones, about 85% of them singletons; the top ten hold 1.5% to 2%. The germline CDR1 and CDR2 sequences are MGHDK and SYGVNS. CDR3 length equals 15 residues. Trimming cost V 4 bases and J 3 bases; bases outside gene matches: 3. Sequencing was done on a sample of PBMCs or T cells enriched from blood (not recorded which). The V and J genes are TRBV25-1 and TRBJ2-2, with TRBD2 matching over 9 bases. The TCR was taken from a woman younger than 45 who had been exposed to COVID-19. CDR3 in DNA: TGTGCCAGCAGTGTGCTAGCGGGGCACACCGGGGAGCTGTTTTTT. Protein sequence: CASSVLAGHTGELFF.